This record concerns one T cell receptor (beta chain) sequence. TCRdb keeps only in-frame clones here, not all; method: immunoSEQ multiplex PCR. The sample yields approximately 240,000 clones, around nine tenths seen once. This sample stems from a study of blood T cell repertoires in COVID-19. V dropped 2 bases and J dropped 2; count of bases not matched to a gene: 8. In germline, CDR1 is WSHSY, CDR2 SAAADI. There are 17 residues in the CDR3. This clonotype originated in a woman under 30 who had recovered from COVID-19. The chain carries TRBV10-2 and TRBJ1-5; 8 positions agree with TRBD1. Material for sequencing was PBMCs or T cells enriched from blood (not recorded which). Here the CDR3 DNA reads TGCGCCAGCAGTGAGCCGGGGCTGACAGGGGGCAATCAGCCCCAGCATTTT. Translated: CASSEPGLTGGNQPQHF.